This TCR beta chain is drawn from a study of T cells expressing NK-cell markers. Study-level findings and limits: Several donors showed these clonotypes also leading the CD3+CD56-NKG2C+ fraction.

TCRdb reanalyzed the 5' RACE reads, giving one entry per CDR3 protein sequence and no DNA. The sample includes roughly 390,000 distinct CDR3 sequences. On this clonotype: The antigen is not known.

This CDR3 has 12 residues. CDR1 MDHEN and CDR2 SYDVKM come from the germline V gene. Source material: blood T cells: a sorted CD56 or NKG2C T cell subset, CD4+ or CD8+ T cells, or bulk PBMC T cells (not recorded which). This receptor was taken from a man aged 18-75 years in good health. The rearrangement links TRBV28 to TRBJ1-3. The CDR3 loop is CASSPRTNTIYF.